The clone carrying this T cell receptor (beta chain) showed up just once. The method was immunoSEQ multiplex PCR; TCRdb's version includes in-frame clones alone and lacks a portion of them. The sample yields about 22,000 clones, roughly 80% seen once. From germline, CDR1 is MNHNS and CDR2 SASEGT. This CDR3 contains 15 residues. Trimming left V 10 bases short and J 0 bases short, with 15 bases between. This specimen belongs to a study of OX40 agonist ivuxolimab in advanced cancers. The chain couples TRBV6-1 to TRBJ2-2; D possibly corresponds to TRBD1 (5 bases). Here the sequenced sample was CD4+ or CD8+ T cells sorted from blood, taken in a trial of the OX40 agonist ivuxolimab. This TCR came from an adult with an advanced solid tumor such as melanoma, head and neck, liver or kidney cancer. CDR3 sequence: CATTRAAPNTGELFF. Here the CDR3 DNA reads TGTGCCACCACCAGGGCCGCCCCGAACACCGGGGAGCTGTTTTTT.